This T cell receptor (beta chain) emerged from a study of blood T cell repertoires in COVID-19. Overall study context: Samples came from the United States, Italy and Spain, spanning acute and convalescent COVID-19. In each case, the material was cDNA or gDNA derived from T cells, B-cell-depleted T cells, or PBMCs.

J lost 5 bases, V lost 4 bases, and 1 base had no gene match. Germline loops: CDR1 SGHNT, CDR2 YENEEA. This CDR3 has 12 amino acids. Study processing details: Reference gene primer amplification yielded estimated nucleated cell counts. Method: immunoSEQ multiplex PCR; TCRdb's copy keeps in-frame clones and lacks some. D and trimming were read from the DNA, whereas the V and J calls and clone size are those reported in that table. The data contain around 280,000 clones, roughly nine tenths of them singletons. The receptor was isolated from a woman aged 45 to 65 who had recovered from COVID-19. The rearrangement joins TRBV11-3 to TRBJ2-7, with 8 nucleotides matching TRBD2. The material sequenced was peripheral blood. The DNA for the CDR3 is TGTGCCAGCAGCTCGCGGGGGGACGAGCAGTACTTC. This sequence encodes CASSSRGDEQYF.